The 29 T cell receptor beta chains below were found in one sample sequenced in a study of beta chain features in type 1 diabetes. Every bit of the isolated RNA underwent reverse transcription, so sequencing read expressed TCRB transcripts. Here immunoSEQ multiplex PCR was the method, and the copy in TCRdb shows in-frame clones only, minus some. Counted here are roughly 340,000 clones, roughly 12% occurring once; the ten biggest clones make up about 0.01%. No antigen is known for these receptors. Study-level findings and limits: In all four CD4+ subsets, TCRB CDR3 length was significantly, moderately reduced in type 1 diabetes.

The sequencing input was naive CD4+ T cells from blood. These receptors were taken from a young woman with type 1 diabetes.

This sequence joins TRBV30 and TRBJ1-5; D is perhaps TRBD1 (6 bases). The germline gives CDR1 GTSNPN, CDR2 SVGIG (reference sequence). Trimming took 2 bases from V and 7 from J, leaving 15 bases between them. CDR3 length: 14 residues. CDR3 in amino acids: CAWSSWGGDQPQHF. The CDR3 nucleotides are TGTGCCTGGAGTTCGTGGGGGGGCGACCAGCCCCAGCATTTT.

V usage is TRBV4-3 and J usage is TRBJ2-1; 12 bases are shared with TRBD2. Germline V gene lookup returns CDR1 LGHNA and CDR2 YSLEER. CDR3 length equals 19 residues. With V trimmed by 3 bases and J by 8 bases, 17 bases remained unmatched. CDR3 sequence (DNA): TGCGCCAGCAGCCAGCCACTAGCGGGAGGCCTCTCTCCCAACCATGAGCAGTTCTTC. Its translation is CASSQPLAGGLSPNHEQFF.

CDR3 region: CASSLSGTTYNEQFF. In nucleotides, the CDR3 is TGTGCCAGTAGCTTGAGCGGGACGACCTACAATGAGCAGTTCTTC. V and J are TRBV19 and TRBJ2-1; 7 positions agree with TRBD2. The CDR3 is 15 amino acids. Losses at the gene ends were 6 bases for V and 2 bases for J; bases not matched to a gene: 7. From germline, CDR1 is LNHDA and CDR2 SQIVND (reference sequence).

The chain links TRBV5-1 to TRBJ2-7; 8 bases align to TRBD1. Trimming took 0 bases from V and 3 from J; bases not matched to a gene: 8. This CDR3 has 16 residues. Germline CDR1 and CDR2: SGHRS and YFSETQ. The CDR3 nucleotides read TGCGCCAGCAGCTTGGAGGGTCGGACAGGGTTCTACGAGCAGTACTTC. Translation gives CASSLEGRTGFYEQYF.

About this clone itself: The sample contains more than one DNA sequence encoding this CDR3. The V call is TRBV4-3, the J call TRBJ1-4; D might be TRBD1 (5 bases). CDR3 size: 12 residues. Germline V gene sequence: CDR1 LGHNA, CDR2 YSLEER. V gave up 3 bases and J gave up 8 bases, with 7 bases separating them. The CDR3 protein is CASSQQGEKLFF. In DNA, the CDR3 is TGCGCCAGCAGCCAGCAGGGAGAAAAACTGTTTTTT.

This clone has only a few counts. The chain has TRBV7-8 and TRBJ1-6, with D maybe TRBD1 (6 bases). In germline, CDR1 is SGHVS, CDR2 FQNEAQ. The CDR3 consists of 12 residues. Trimming took 4 bases from V and 8 from J, leaving 6 bases between them. CDR3 sequence: CASSSGDSPLHF. DNA of the CDR3: TGTGCCAGCAGCTCAGGGGATTCACCCCTCCACTTT.

This clone showed up just a few times. The chain recombines TRBV7-2 with TRBJ2-3; possible D gene TRBD1, 7 bases. Trimming stripped 3 bases from V and 6 bases from J, with 16 bases between. Per the germline V gene, CDR1 is SGHTA and CDR2 is FQGNSA. This CDR3 region has 15 residues. The CDR3 nucleotides are TGTGCCAGCAGCTTCCACAGGGGACTCGGGGATACGCAGTATTTT. Residues: CASSFHRGLGDTQYF.

The V gene is TRBV7-9, the J gene TRBJ1-1; TRBD1 matches 8 bases. The germline CDR1 and CDR2 sequences are SEHNR and FQNEAQ (reference sequence). The CDR3 has 16 amino acids. The trim removed 5 bases at V and 1 base at J, leaving 9 bases unmatched. CDR3 bases: TGTGCCAGCAGCCCAAGACAGGGGCCGCGGAACACTGAAGCTTTCTTT. It codes for CASSPRQGPRNTEAFF.

Regarding this clone: One end of the junction is discordant with germline, which a read error may explain. The V and J genes are TRBV5-6 and TRBJ2-2; no firm D call. The CDR3 is made up of 14 amino acids. Germline loops: CDR1 SGHDT, CDR2 YYEEEE. The CDR3 loop is CASTLGWSAGELFF. The CDR3 DNA reads TGTGCCAGCACCTTGGGGTGGTCAGCCGGGGAGCTGTTTTTT.

V gene TRBV5-1 combines with J gene TRBJ2-3; 7 bases map to TRBD1. Germline loops: CDR1 SGHRS, CDR2 YFSETQ. This CDR3 is built from 14 residues. J gave up 4 bases and V 2 bases, and 4 bases lay outside the gene matches. The CDR3 loop is CASSFHQGADTQYF. CDR3 in DNA: TGCGCCAGCAGCTTTCACCAGGGGGCAGATACGCAGTATTTT.

This clone turned up a few times. This rearrangement joins TRBV13 to TRBJ1-1; possible D gene TRBD1, 5 bases. From germline, CDR1 is PRHDT and CDR2 FYEKMQ (reference sequence). CDR3 length: 15 residues. Trimming removed 6 bases at V and 4 bases at J, with 18 bases between. For the CDR3, the DNA is TGTGCCAGCAGATCCTATGATGACGGGGGCACTGAAGCTTTCTTT. This gives the protein CASRSYDDGGTEAFF.

This chain joins TRBV11-2 and TRBJ2-1; TRBD2 matches 7 bases. This CDR3 contains 16 residues. The germline CDR1 and CDR2 sequences are SGHAT and FQNNGV. V trimming: 5 bases; J trimming: 3 bases; junction bases outside the gene matches: 10. The CDR3 spells CASSGREQRNYNEQFF. CDR3 DNA sequence: TGTGCCAGCAGCGGGAGGGAGCAACGTAACTACAATGAGCAGTTCTTC. Variable domain in full (rest from reference TRBV11-2 and TRBJ2-1): EAGVAQSPRYKIIEKRQSVAFWCNPISGHATLYWYQQILGQGPKLLIQFQNNGVVDDSQLPKDRFSAERLKGVDSTLKIQPAKLEDSAVYLCASSGREQRNYNEQFFGPGTRLTVL.

The V and J genes are TRBV19 and TRBJ1-1; TRBD1 might be the D (6 bases). The length of the CDR3 is 14 residues. CDR1 is LNHDA, CDR2 SQIVND, per germline (reference sequence). Trimming took 3 bases from V and 0 from J, leaving 8 bases between them. The CDR3 DNA is TGTGCCAGTAGTATGGGGGGGCTGAACACTGAAGCTTTCTTT. Translating it yields CASSMGGLNTEAFF.

This clone has a handful of counts. The chain couples TRBV6-6 to TRBJ2-5; D may be TRBD1 (5 bases). This CDR3 comprises 14 residues. V lost 5 bases and J 5 bases, leaving 15 bases between the germline ends. Germline CDR1 and CDR2: MNHNY and SVGAGI (reference sequence). Here the CDR3 DNA reads TGTGCCAGCAGTATACAAAGGGGCCCTGAGACCCAGTACTTC. It codes for CASSIQRGPETQYF.

This clone came up a few times. The CDR3 region is CASSYSGQLYGYTF. CDR3 nucleotide sequence: TGTGCCAGCAGTTACTCGGGACAGCTCTATGGCTACACCTTC. The V and J genes are TRBV6-6 and TRBJ1-2; TRBD1 aligns across 7 bases. The CDR3 spans 14 residues. CDR1 is MNHNY, CDR2 SVGAGI, per germline (reference sequence). The V and J ends lost 0 bases and 4 bases, in that order; junction bases with no gene match: 2.

The chain employs TRBV30 and TRBJ2-7, with a tentative D call TRBD2 (6 bases). CDR1 GTSNPN and CDR2 SVGIG come from the germline V gene (reference sequence). This CDR3 comprises 15 residues. V shed 0 bases and J shed 3 bases, with 15 bases lying between them. CDR3 sequence (DNA): TGTGCCTGGAGTGTACTGGGGGACTTTCTCTACGAGCAGTACTTC. Amino acid sequence: CAWSVLGDFLYEQYF.

This clone came up a few times. Other DNA sequences in the sample encode the same CDR3. The J gene is TRBJ1-3, the V gene TRBV18, with D perhaps TRBD1 (5 bases). The CDR3 sequence is 14 residues long. Germline-derived CDR1 and CDR2 are KGHSH and LQKENI. Trimming shortened V by 2 bases and J by 0 bases, and 5 bases separated the two germline ends. The CDR3: CASSPDSSGNTIYF. The CDR3 coding sequence is TGTGCCAGCTCACCAGACAGCTCTGGAAACACCATATATTTT.

This chain joins TRBV29-1 and TRBJ2-1, with 7 positions matching TRBD2. Unmatched junction bases numbered 9, after V lost 2 bases and J lost 8 bases. The CDR3 length is 14 residues. CDR1 and CDR2 from the germline V gene are SQVTM and ANQGSEA. CDR3 region: CSVERRLARDEQFF. Here the CDR3 DNA reads TGCAGCGTTGAACGCCGACTAGCAAGGGATGAGCAGTTCTTC.

This clone has more than one count but fewer than ten. This chain connects TRBV27 to TRBJ2-7; 7 nucleotides match TRBD1. Germline V gives CDR1 MNHEY, CDR2 SMNVEV (reference sequence). The CDR3 totals 14 residues. Unmatched junction bases numbered 9, after V lost 7 bases and J lost 3 bases. The CDR3 loop reads CASTKGDRLYEQYF. CDR3 DNA: TGTGCCAGCACCAAGGGGGACAGACTCTACGAGCAGTACTTC.

This sequence joins TRBV5-1 and TRBJ2-3; D might be TRBD2 (5 bases). This CDR3 is 12 amino acids long. Germline V CDR1 and CDR2: SGHRS, YFSETQ. Trimming shortened V by 1 base and J by 11 bases, and 11 bases separated the two germline ends. In DNA, the CDR3 is TGCGCCAGCAGCTTGTACGGGAATCAGCAGTATTTT. As protein: CASSLYGNQQYF.

The CDR3 here is CAWSVRRTLNGYTF. In DNA form, the CDR3 reads TGTGCCTGGAGTGTAAGGCGGACTTTAAATGGCTACACCTTC. The chain links TRBV30 to TRBJ1-2, with D hard to call. Germline lookup yields CDR1 GTSNPN and CDR2 SVGIG (reference sequence). The CDR3 consists of 14 residues. V was cut by 0 bases and J by 6 bases, with 14 bases left in between.

The gene calls are TRBV30 and TRBJ2-3; D is unresolved. V lost 1 base, J lost 6 bases, and 2 bases lay in between. The CDR3 runs to 10 residues. The germline gives CDR1 GTSNPN, CDR2 SVGIG (reference sequence). The CDR3 loop is CAWSADTQYF. The DNA of the CDR3 is TGTGCCTGGAGTGCTGATACGCAGTATTTT.

The chain is built from TRBV30 and TRBJ2-3, with 11 bases fitting TRBD1. The CDR3 sequence is 17 residues long. Germline CDR1 GTSNPN, CDR2 SVGIG (reference sequence). V trimming: 3 bases; J trimming: 5 bases; junction bases outside the gene matches: 13. The CDR3 region is CAWSATRTGGFKDTQYF. The CDR3 DNA follows: TGTGCCTGGAGCGCCACGCGGACAGGGGGCTTTAAAGATACGCAGTATTTT.

The chain has TRBV6-5 and TRBJ1-2; D not certain. Germline assignment: CDR1 MNHEY and CDR2 SVGAGI. The CDR3 has 16 amino acids. The V and J ends lost 0 bases and 7 bases respectively, with 18 bases between them. CDR3 sequence (DNA): TGTGCCAGCAGTTACTCGGATTCCGGGTTGCGAGTTGGCTACACCTTC. Translating gives CASSYSDSGLRVGYTF.

This clone was found a few times. This rearrangement joins TRBV11-2 to TRBJ2-2; D unresolved. This CDR3 contains 14 residues. Deletions cut 2 bases from V and 2 bases from J, with 6 bases between. CDR1 is SGHAT, CDR2 FQNNGV, per germline. The CDR3 spells CASSLNSNTGELFF. The CDR3 nucleotides read TGTGCCAGCAGCTTAAACAGCAACACCGGGGAGCTGTTTTTT.

The rearrangement links TRBV28 to TRBJ2-3, with 7 bases identical to TRBD1. There are 13 residues in the CDR3. Germline V gives CDR1 MDHEN, CDR2 SYDVKM. The trim removed 8 bases at V and 1 base at J, leaving 3 bases unmatched. The CDR3 reads CASRDRGTDTQYF. The CDR3 DNA reads TGTGCCAGCCGGGACAGAGGCACAGATACGCAGTATTTT.

This rearrangement joins TRBV30 to TRBJ2-7; 8 nucleotides match TRBD1. CDR3 length equals 12 residues. Germline V gene sequence: CDR1 GTSNPN, CDR2 SVGIG (reference sequence). With 3 bases clipped from V and 4 bases from J, the junction kept 2 bases outside the gene matches. The CDR3 bases are TGTGCCTGGAGGAGACAGGGGTACGAGCAGTACTTC. Its protein is CAWRRQGYEQYF.

A few counts support this clone. This rearrangement joins TRBV2 to TRBJ2-7, with 7 bases matching TRBD1. In germline, CDR1 is SNHLY, CDR2 FYNNEI. The CDR3 extends over 13 amino acids. Germline trimming cut 6 bases from V and 3 bases from J; bases unmatched to any gene: 5. The CDR3 bases are TGTGCCAGCAGCCTGGACAGGATCTACGAGCAGTACTTC. It encodes CASSLDRIYEQYF.

The rearrangement uses TRBV7-9 and TRBJ2-6, with D uncertain. Per the germline V gene, CDR1 is SEHNR and CDR2 is FQNEAQ (reference sequence). Trimming left V 4 bases short and J 0 bases short, with 7 bases between. This CDR3 contains 15 residues. DNA for the CDR3: TGTGCCAGCAGCTCCCCCCGCTCTGGGGCCAACGTCCTGACTTTC. Residues: CASSSPRSGANVLTF.